The T cell receptor (beta chain) under discussion was sequenced for a study of blood T cell repertoires in COVID-19. Study background: From T cells, B-cell-depleted T cells, or PBMCs came the material, which was cDNA or gDNA.

CDR1 SGHRS and CDR2 YFSETQ come from the germline V gene. The CDR3 runs 16 residues. The junction had 7 bases not matched to a gene; V was cut back by 0 bases and J by 4 bases. Data came from immunoSEQ multiplex PCR; TCRdb stores just in-frame clones and leaves some out. The sample shows about 96,000 clones, approximately 88% of them seen only once. This sequence originates from a woman aged 55-69 years with acute or convalescent COVID-19. The sample was peripheral blood. The V gene is TRBV5-1, the J gene TRBJ2-3, with 8 bases fitting TRBD2. In DNA, the CDR3 is TGCGCCAGCAGCTTGGGCGCGGGGGGCGGGGCAGATACGCAGTATTTT. Translating gives CASSLGAGGGADTQYF.